This T cell receptor (beta chain) was recorded in a study of blood T cell repertoires in COVID-19. For the study at large: Researchers got acute and convalescent COVID-19 samples from the United States, Italy and Spain. The cDNA or gDNA used as material had been derived from T cells, B-cell-depleted T cells, or PBMCs.

Original processing notes: Amplifying reference gene primers gave estimates of nucleated cell counts. The protocol was immunoSEQ multiplex PCR, while the TCRdb copy is restricted to in-frame clones and leaves out a portion. The V and J calls and clone size are taken from that table; D and trimming were inferred from the DNA. The sample carries over 35,000 clones, roughly 70% recorded once. CDR1 and CDR2 (germline): SGHAT, FQNNGV. The CDR3 extends over 12 amino acids. V lost 2 bases and J lost 8; bases outside the gene matches: 0. This clonotype was sampled from a man of 80 years or more with acute or convalescent COVID-19. Sequencing used peripheral blood. The V call is TRBV11-2, the J call TRBJ2-1; 7 nucleotides align to TRBD1. CDR3 amino acids: CASSLQGDEQFF. DNA for the CDR3: TGTGCCAGCAGCTTACAGGGGGATGAGCAGTTCTTC.